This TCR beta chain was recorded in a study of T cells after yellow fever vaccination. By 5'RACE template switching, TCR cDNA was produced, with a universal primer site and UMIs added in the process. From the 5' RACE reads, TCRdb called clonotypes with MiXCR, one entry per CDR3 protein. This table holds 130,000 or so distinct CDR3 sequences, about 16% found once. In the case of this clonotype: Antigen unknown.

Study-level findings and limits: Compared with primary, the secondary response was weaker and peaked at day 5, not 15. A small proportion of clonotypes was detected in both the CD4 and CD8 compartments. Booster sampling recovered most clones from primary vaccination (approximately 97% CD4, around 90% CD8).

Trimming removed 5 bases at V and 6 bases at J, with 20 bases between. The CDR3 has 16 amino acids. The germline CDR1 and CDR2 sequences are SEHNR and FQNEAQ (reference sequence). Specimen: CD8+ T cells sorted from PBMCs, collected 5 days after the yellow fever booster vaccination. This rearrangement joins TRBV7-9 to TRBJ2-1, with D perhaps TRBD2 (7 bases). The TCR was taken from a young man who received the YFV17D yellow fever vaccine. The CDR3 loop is CASSAGGGGAINEQFF. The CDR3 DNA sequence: TGTGCCAGCAGCGCCGGGGGCGGGGGCGCAATCAATGAGCAGTTCTTC.